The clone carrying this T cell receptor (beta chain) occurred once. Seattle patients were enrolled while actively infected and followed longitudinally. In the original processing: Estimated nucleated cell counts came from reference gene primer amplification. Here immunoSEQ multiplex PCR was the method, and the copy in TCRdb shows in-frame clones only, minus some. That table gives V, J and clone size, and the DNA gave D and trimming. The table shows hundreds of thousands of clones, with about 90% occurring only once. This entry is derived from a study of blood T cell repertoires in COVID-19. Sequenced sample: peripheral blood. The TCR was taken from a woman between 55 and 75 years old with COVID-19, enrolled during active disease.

The CDR3 DNA is TGTGCCAGCAGTGAAGGGGGGACTAGAAATTTTGCGCAGTATTTT. This codes for CASSEGGTRNFAQYF. The V call is TRBV6-1, the J call TRBJ2-3; 8 bases align to TRBD2. This CDR3 has 15 residues. V shed 1 base and J 10 bases; nucleotides not matched to a gene: 10. The V gene's germline CDR1 is MNHNS and CDR2 SASEGT.